This T cell receptor (beta chain) was captured in a study of shared clonotypes between healthy human individuals. Donors included only healthy HIV-negative adults lacking recent acute infections or vaccinations. Broader study findings: Apart from blood, nothing was sampled; tissue repertoires likely differ. Non-shared clonotypes displayed generation probabilities falling below those of clonotypes present in all four donors.

Splitting of each subset's genomic DNA was done evenly across several immunoSEQ plates. The table came from immunoSEQ multiplex PCR; TCRdb's copy has only in-frame clones and leaves some out. This sample has roughly 700,000 clones, with about 92% found just once. Trimming shortened V by 6 bases and J by 0 bases, and 11 bases separated the two germline ends. CDR3 length: 13 residues. Germline values: CDR1 SQVTM, CDR2 ANQGSEA. Turning to this clone: Its target is unknown.

The sequenced sample was memory CD8+ T cells from PBMCs. Subset noted: CD45RO+ cells pooled with CCR7-negative TemRA cells. The chain couples TRBV29-1 to TRBJ2-5; D remains ambiguous. The TCR was taken from a man younger than 30 in good health. Some clones in this sample may be carry-over from other donors' samples. CDR3 bases: TGCAGCGTAGGTTCTAGGGACCAAGAGACCCAGTACTTC. This sequence encodes CSVGSRDQETQYF. The full variable domain, in which reference TRBV29-1 and TRBJ2-5 provide the parts outside the CDR3, is SAVISQKPSRDICQRGTSLTIQCQVDSQVTMMFWYRQQPGQSLTLIATANQGSEATYESGFVIDKFPISRPNLTFSTLTVSNMSPEDSSIYLCSVGSRDQETQYFGPGTRLLVL.